These 8 T cell receptor beta chains originate from one sample sequenced in a study of CDR3 diversity in severe acne. TCRdb re-called the PCR reads through MiXCR, storing one row per CDR3 protein. This table has roughly 100,000 distinct CDR3 sequences, about half appearing once. What was sequenced was blood. The receptors stem from a male donor with acne.

Of note for this clonotype: This may arise from a read error, as a much more abundant clone is one base away. V gene TRBV10-3 combines with J gene TRBJ2-7; no definite D call. Per the germline V gene, CDR1 is ENHRY and CDR2 is SYGVKD. CDR3 length: 15 amino acids. In nucleotides, the CDR3 is TGTGCCAGCAGTTACCGGCAGGTGAGCTCCTACGAGCAGCACTTC. Its translation is CASSYRQVSSYEQHF.

Details on this clonotype: Sequence at one end of the junction differs from germline and may be a read error. The chain links TRBV28 to TRBJ2-3; 9 bases are a match to TRBD2. This CDR3 is 16 amino acids long. The germline gives CDR1 MDHEN, CDR2 SYDVKM. The DNA of the CDR3 is TGTGTCAGCAGTTTATGGGCGGGGGGGCCTGAAGATACGCAGTATTTT. Translated: CVSSLWAGGPEDTQYF.

The rearrangement links TRBV10-2 to TRBJ2-7; D is ambiguous. This CDR3 region has 13 residues. CDR1 WSHSY and CDR2 SAAADI come from the germline V gene. Trimming shortened V by 6 bases and J by 2 bases, and 11 bases separated the two germline ends. The CDR3: CASSFGQAYEQYF. The CDR3, as DNA: TGCGCCAGCAGCTTTGGGCAGGCCTACGAGCAGTACTTC.

The rearrangement joins TRBV20-1 to TRBJ1-5, with D possibly matching TRBD1 (6 bases). Trimming pared 0 bases from V and 6 bases from J, leaving 18 bases between. The CDR3 extends over 16 amino acids. Germline CDR1 and CDR2: DFQATT and SNEGSKA (reference sequence). The DNA of the CDR3 is TGCAGTGCTAGAGAGCGGTCAGGGGATTTGGTTCAGCCCCAGCATTTT. It encodes CSARERSGDLVQPQHF.

This sequence joins TRBV10-3 and TRBJ2-6; D uncertain. Germline V gene sequence: CDR1 ENHRY, CDR2 SYGVKD. The CDR3 is 16 residues long. V lost 0 bases, J lost 4 bases, and 10 bases lay in between. DNA of the CDR3: TGTGCCATCAGTGAGTCGAAGGTTTCCGGGGCCAACGTCCTGACTTTC. Translation: CAISESKVSGANVLTF.

This chain joins TRBV5-1 and TRBJ1-6; 9 bases fit TRBD1. The CDR3 loop spans 16 amino acids. With 4 bases clipped from V and 10 bases from J, the junction kept 12 bases outside the gene matches. CDR1 is SGHRS and CDR2 is YFSETQ in the germline V gene. CDR3 in amino acids: CASSGTGYNLGSPLHF. The CDR3 nucleotides are TGCGCCAGCAGCGGGACAGGGTATAATCTGGGGTCACCCCTCCACTTT.

J is TRBJ1-1 and V is TRBV19, with D possibly TRBD1 on 5 matching bases. The CDR3 loop spans 15 amino acids. Germline V gives CDR1 LNHDA, CDR2 SQIVND (reference sequence). Trimming pared 5 bases from V and 0 bases from J, leaving 13 bases between. This CDR3 is CASSGAVLMNTEAFF. CDR3 DNA: TGTGCCAGTAGTGGGGCAGTCCTCATGAACACTGAAGCTTTCTTT.

This clonotype came up many times. The V call is TRBV12-3 or TRBV12-4, the J call TRBJ1-6; no clear D gene. V was cut by 0 bases and J by 5 bases, with 8 bases left in between. The length of the CDR3 is 15 residues. CDR3 in amino acids: CASSLARADNSPLHF. CDR3 in DNA: TGTGCCAGCAGTTTAGCGCGGGCTGATAATTCACCCCTCCACTTT.